Shown below are 27 T cell receptor beta chains from a single sample sequenced in a study of T cell repertoires in cytomegalovirus infection. From the reads, TCRdb called clonotypes with MiXCR, one entry per CDR3 protein. The repertoire holds about 310,000 distinct CDR3 sequences, with 17% as singletons. The source material was PBMCs. These receptors were obtained from a human donor in good health (CMV status not recorded). Some clones in this sample may be carry-over from other donors' samples.

J is TRBJ1-2 and V is TRBV28; the D gene is possibly TRBD1 (5 bases). The CDR3 has 18 residues. V lost 3 bases and J lost 3, with 23 bases in between. Germline V gene data show CDR1 as MDHEN and CDR2 as SYDVKM. The CDR3 region has the DNA TGTGCCAGCAGTTTCCCCCCGGGGAGGGGTTTTTTTGACTATGGCTACACCTTC. It specifies CASSFPPGRGFFDYGYTF.

This clonotype showed up just a few times. The chain couples TRBV4-1 to TRBJ2-3; 11 bases fit TRBD2. Looked up from germline, CDR1 is MGHRA and CDR2 is YSYEKL. The CDR3 extends over 16 amino acids. V was pared by 0 bases and J by 4 bases, with 3 bases of the junction left unmatched. CDR3 DNA sequence: TGCGCCAGCAGCCAAGAGGCTAGCGGGGGGCCAGATACGCAGTATTTT. It translates to CASSQEASGGPDTQYF.

This clonotype was seen more than once but under ten times. The chain links TRBV15 to TRBJ1-5, with 7 bases lining up with TRBD1. Unmatched junction bases numbered 10, after V lost 0 bases and J lost 5 bases. The CDR3 loop spans 17 amino acids. Germline CDR1 and CDR2: LNHNV and YYDKDF (reference sequence). The CDR3 loop is CATSRERSGGWYQPQHF. The CDR3 coding sequence is TGTGCCACCAGCAGAGAAAGGTCAGGGGGTTGGTATCAGCCCCAGCATTTT.

V gene TRBV20-1 combines with J gene TRBJ2-6; no firm D call. Germline-derived CDR1 and CDR2 are DFQATT and SNEGSKA (reference sequence). CDR3 length equals 15 residues. Trimming left V 6 bases short and J 0 bases short, with 12 bases between. The CDR3 is CSAPQGDSGANVLTF. Here the CDR3 DNA reads TGCAGTGCCCCTCAAGGTGACTCTGGGGCCAACGTCCTGACTTTC.

This clonotype occurred a few times. The rearrangement joins TRBV10-3 to TRBJ1-5, with D perhaps matching TRBD1 (5 bases). Germline CDR1 reads ENHRY; CDR2 reads SYGVKD. This CDR3 is built from 15 residues. Trimming removed 10 bases from V and 0 bases from J, with 16 bases in between. CDR3 bases: TGTGCCACGGCTGTGGGGCCTAATAGCAATCAGCCCCAGCATTTT. Residues: CATAVGPNSNQPQHF.

The genes are TRBV5-1 and TRBJ2-5, with 11 bases aligning to TRBD2. This CDR3 has 17 residues. Trimming removed 3 bases from V and 5 bases from J; junction bases left unmatched: 12. Looked up from germline, CDR1 is SGHRS and CDR2 is YFSETQ. CDR3 sequence (DNA): TGCGCCAGCAGCTGGGGCACTAGCGGGGGCCCTCGGGAGACCCAGTACTTC. Its translation is CASSWGTSGGPRETQYF.

V gene TRBV12-3 or TRBV12-4 combines with J gene TRBJ1-5; the D is unclear. This CDR3 spans 15 amino acids. Trimming removed 6 bases from V and 0 bases from J, with 12 bases in between. The CDR3 sequence is CASRGFGVSNQPQHF. The CDR3 DNA sequence: TGTGCCAGCAGGGGATTCGGTGTTAGCAATCAGCCCCAGCATTTT.

V gene TRBV24-1 combines with J gene TRBJ2-5, with D uncertain. Germline-derived CDR1 and CDR2 are KGHDR and SFDVKD. The CDR3 has 13 residues. V lost 7 bases and J lost 0, with 8 bases in between. The CDR3 here is CATRDGDQETQYF. As DNA, the CDR3 is TGTGCCACCAGGGATGGGGACCAAGAGACCCAGTACTTC.

This sequence joins TRBV7-6 and TRBJ1-5; no firm D call. The CDR3 runs to 13 residues. The V end lost 2 bases, the J end lost 6 bases, and 8 bases lay between the germline ends. Germline assignment: CDR1 SGHVS and CDR2 FNYEAQ. For the CDR3, the DNA is TGTGCCAGCAGCTTATTTGACGGTCAGCCCCAGCATTTT. Translated, it gives CASSLFDGQPQHF.

The rearrangement joins TRBV25-1 to TRBJ1-1, with 9 nucleotides matching TRBD1. J gave up 1 base and V 3 bases, and 3 bases lay outside the gene matches. CDR1 and CDR2 (germline): MGHDK, SYGVNS. The CDR3 length is 15 residues. The DNA for the CDR3 is TGTGCCAGCAGTGACGCGACAGGGGGGAACACTGAAGCTTTCTTT. Translation gives CASSDATGGNTEAFF.

The table lists this clonotype with many counts. J is TRBJ1-1 and V is TRBV12-3 or TRBV12-4; no reliable D call. The CDR3 sequence is 14 residues long. V dropped 2 bases and J dropped 0 bases, with 7 bases sitting between them. The CDR3 DNA sequence: TGTGCCAGCAGTTTAAGACTTATGAACACTGAAGCTTTCTTT. Amino acids: CASSLRLMNTEAFF.

The rearrangement links TRBV29-1 to TRBJ2-3; 7 positions agree with TRBD1. Germline V CDR1 and CDR2: SQVTM, ANQGSEA. This CDR3 is 13 amino acids long. With 2 bases clipped from V and 5 bases from J, the junction kept 4 bases outside the gene matches. CDR3 in amino acids: CSVEKTGIDTQYF. In DNA form, the CDR3 reads TGCAGCGTTGAAAAGACAGGGATAGATACGCAGTATTTT.

The chain recombines TRBV19 with TRBJ1-5; 8 bases are a match to TRBD1. Trimming at V came to 6 bases and at J to 5 bases, leaving 9 bases not matched to a gene. Germline V CDR1 and CDR2: LNHDA, SQIVND (reference sequence). There are 15 residues in the CDR3. The CDR3 loop is CASREAGTGYQPQHF. Here the CDR3 DNA reads TGTGCCAGTAGAGAGGCCGGGACAGGATATCAGCCCCAGCATTTT.

This clonotype was seen at least ten times. The rearrangement joins TRBV28 to TRBJ2-3, with D possibly matching TRBD1 (5 bases). V was shortened by 3 bases and J by 4 bases, with 14 bases between the two germline ends. This CDR3 spans 15 amino acids. CDR1 and CDR2 (germline): MDHEN, SYDVKM. The CDR3 nucleotides are TGTGCCAGCAGTTTGGGTCCTAAAGGGGCAGATACGCAGTATTTT. It yields the protein CASSLGPKGADTQYF.

This clonotype was recorded a few times. At one of its ends the junction is not consistent with the germline gene, which may arise from a read error. The chain is built from TRBV4-2 and TRBJ2-3; no clear D gene. The CDR3 totals 11 residues. Germline CDR1 and CDR2: LGHNA and YNFKEQ. CDR3 protein: CASSQGPTIHF. Written as DNA, the CDR3 is TGTGCCAGCAGCCAAGGACCTACGATACATTTT.

This clonotype was observed a handful of times. V and J are TRBV18 and TRBJ2-5; D gene ambiguous. The CDR3 totals 12 residues. V dropped 5 bases and J dropped 4 bases, with 8 bases sitting between them. CDR1 and CDR2 from the germline V gene are KGHSH and LQKENI. In DNA, the CDR3 is TGTGCCAGCTCAGAAGGGCGAGAGACCCAGTACTTC. Translated, it gives CASSEGRETQYF.

This clonotype was seen at least ten times. The J gene is TRBJ2-7, the V gene TRBV7-9, with TRBD1 matching 8 bases. The J segment lost 4 bases and the V segment lost 2 bases, leaving 28 bases of the junction unmatched. Germline V gene lookup returns CDR1 SEHNR and CDR2 FQNEAQ (reference sequence). The CDR3 is made up of 22 amino acids. The CDR3 loop reads CASSLNVPRRDRPSRSLYEQYF. The CDR3, as DNA: TGTGCCAGCAGCTTAAATGTACCCCGTCGGGACAGGCCTTCCCGTTCGCTTTACGAGCAGTACTTC.

The rearrangement uses TRBV7-9 and TRBJ1-2, with D hard to call. Trimming took 1 base from V and 6 from J, leaving 6 bases between them. Germline CDR1 and CDR2: SEHNR and FQNEAQ (reference sequence). The CDR3 has 12 residues. CDR3 nucleotide sequence: TGTGCCAGCAGCTTAGGGACGGATGGCTACACCTTC. Protein product: CASSLGTDGYTF.

In this sample, this clonotype turned up a few times. The chain combines TRBV4-2 with TRBJ2-7, with TRBD1 as a possible D gene (5 bases). The length of the CDR3 is 14 residues. Germline values: CDR1 LGHNA, CDR2 YNFKEQ. V was shortened by 1 base and J by 3 bases, with 10 bases between the two germline ends. Here the CDR3 DNA reads TGTGCCAGCAGCCAAGGGGGCAAAAACTACGAGCAGTACTTC. It yields the protein CASSQGGKNYEQYF.

The table lists this clonotype with many counts. The CDR3 loop is CASSLSPRGQPYGYTF. CDR3 coding DNA: TGTGCCAGCAGTTTATCACCCCGGGGCCAGCCCTATGGCTACACCTTC. The genes are TRBV28 and TRBJ1-2; possibly TRBD1 for D (5 bases). V lost 1 base to trimming and J lost 4 bases, with 16 bases between them. The CDR3 runs 16 residues. CDR1 is MDHEN and CDR2 is SYDVKM in the germline V gene.

This clonotype was observed at least ten times. CDR3 sequence reads: CASSSLTGNYGYTF. The CDR3 DNA reads TGTGCCAGCAGCTCTTTAACAGGCAACTATGGCTACACCTTC. The genes are TRBV7-2 and TRBJ1-2; tentative D call: TRBD1 (5 bases). The CDR3 sequence is 14 residues long. V gave up 4 bases and J gave up 2 bases, with 11 bases separating them. CDR1 SGHTA and CDR2 FQGNSA come from the germline V gene.

A note on this clonotype: A much larger clone differs by one base, so this may be a read error. The V call is TRBV4-3, the J call TRBJ2-3, with a possible D match to TRBD2 (6 bases). CDR1 is LGHNA and CDR2 is YSLEER in the germline V gene. The CDR3 is made up of 15 amino acids. The CDR3 protein is CPSSQEAGFTDTQYF. CDR3 in DNA: TGCCCCAGCAGCCAAGAAGCGGGTTTCACAGATACGCAGTATTTT.

At least ten counts were recorded for this clonotype. V and J are TRBV6-6 and TRBJ1-1; D remains ambiguous. Trimming took off 2 bases at V and 11 bases at J, with 9 bases between the two ends. CDR3 size: 11 residues. Germline V gives CDR1 MNHNY, CDR2 SVGAGI (reference sequence). CDR3 sequence: CASSYVAGAFF. Here the CDR3 DNA reads TGTGCCAGCAGTTACGTGGCTGGTGCTTTCTTT.

This clonotype was observed many times. The chain employs TRBV6-2 or TRBV6-3 and TRBJ2-1, with TRBD2 matching over 11 bases. Germline V gives CDR1 MNHEY, CDR2 SVGEGT. CDR3 length: 16 residues. With 5 bases clipped from V and 8 bases from J, the junction kept 11 bases outside the gene matches. The CDR3 region has the DNA TGTGCCAGCAGTCAGTCGGGACTAGCGGTGGGTGATGAGCAGTTCTTC. This gives the protein CASSQSGLAVGDEQFF.

This clonotype was seen a few times. The chain links TRBV7-9 to TRBJ2-1, with no clear D. The germline V gene has CDR1 SEHNR and CDR2 FQNEAQ (reference sequence). The V end lost 5 bases, the J end lost 5 bases, and 10 bases lay between the germline ends. The CDR3 has 13 amino acids. CDR3 nucleotides: TGTGCCAGCAGCCACCTCGTTAACAATGAGCAGTTCTTC. Protein: CASSHLVNNEQFF.

This clonotype was observed at least ten times. V gene TRBV11-1 combines with J gene TRBJ1-2; TRBD1 matches at 11 bases. The CDR3 is made up of 15 amino acids. CDR1 is SGHAT and CDR2 is FQDESV in the germline V gene (reference sequence). Trimming cost V 5 bases and J 2 bases; bases outside gene matches: 4. This CDR3 reads CASSERTGGNYGYTF. The CDR3 DNA reads as TGTGCCAGCAGCGAACGGACAGGGGGCAACTATGGCTACACCTTC.

The chain employs TRBV6-1 and TRBJ1-5; possible D gene TRBD1, 5 bases. V lost 6 bases, J lost 2 bases, and 17 bases lay in between. Germline assignment: CDR1 MNHNS and CDR2 SASEGT. This CDR3 has 16 amino acids. This CDR3 reads CASSPLLGGGNQPQHF. The CDR3 DNA is TGTGCCAGCAGCCCTTTATTGGGGGGGGGCAATCAGCCCCAGCATTTT.